One sample yielded the 17 T cell receptor beta chains listed below, sequenced in a study of vaccination and CD4 T cells after COVID-19. An Oncomine TCR Beta short-read assay was used to sequence the DNA from cultured CD4+ T cells. TCRdb recomputed calls from the PCR reads with MiXCR, one row per CDR3 protein. The sample consists of around 10,000 distinct CDR3 sequences, roughly half of them appearing once. For these receptors, no antigen is known. Treatment meaning: approximately 9-day PBMC culture with coronavirus spike peptide pools or control peptides (ViraFEST assay). Sample: CD4+ T cells from blood, cultured in vitro. The receptors come from a human donor who had recovered from COVID-19.

The rearrangement joins TRBV21-1 to TRBJ2-3; TRBD2 is the table's D call and was not checked against the DNA. TRBV21-1 counts as a pseudogene. CDR3 length: 16 amino acids. CDR3 in DNA: TGTGCCAGCAGCAATTTGGCGGGCCTTAGCACAGATACGCAGTATTTT. Amino acid sequence: CASSNLAGLSTDTQYF.

This clonotype was seen a few times. The V call is TRBV6-2 or TRBV6-3, the J call TRBJ1-5; D gene uncertain. The V and J ends lost 4 bases and 1 base respectively, with 14 bases between them. This CDR3 is 16 amino acids long. From germline, CDR1 is MNHEY and CDR2 SVGEGT. The chain's CDR3 is CASSFGGGWSNQPQHF. DNA of the CDR3: TGTGCCAGCAGTTTCGGTGGAGGGTGGAGCAATCAGCCCCAGCATTTT.

The chain couples TRBV10-3 to TRBJ1-2; tentative D call: TRBD1 (5 bases). The CDR3 spans 14 residues. Between the trimmed V and J ends, which lost 4 bases and 5 bases, there was a span of 14 bases. Germline CDR1 is ENHRY and CDR2 is SYGVKD. The CDR3 region has the DNA TGTGCCATCAGTGGAAATGATCGGGGGTATGGCTACACCTTC. Protein product: CAISGNDRGYGYTF.

This chain joins TRBV19 and TRBJ2-7, with D unclear. The CDR3 length is 14 residues. Germline CDR1 is LNHDA and CDR2 is SQIVND (reference sequence). The V and J ends lost 4 bases and 6 bases respectively, with 16 bases between them. The CDR3 loop is CASSTIRSNGEQYF. DNA for the CDR3: TGTGCCAGTAGTACTATTCGTTCGAACGGCGAGCAGTACTTC. Complete variable domain (other parts from reference TRBV19 and TRBJ2-7): DGGITQSPKYLFRKEGQNVTLSCEQNLNHDAMYWYRQDPGQGLRLIYYSQIVNDFQKGDIAEGYSVSREKKESFPLTVTSAQKNPTAFYLCASSTIRSNGEQYFGPGTRLTVT.

This clonotype was detected once. The chain links TRBV20-1 to TRBJ1-1; no definite D call. Trimming took off 0 bases at V and 5 bases at J, with 10 bases between the two ends. Germline V gene data show CDR1 as DFQATT and CDR2 as SNEGSKA (reference sequence). The CDR3 contains 13 residues. CDR3 loop: CSARERVGTEAFF. The CDR3 DNA is TGCAGTGCTAGAGAAAGGGTCGGAACTGAAGCTTTCTTT.

The rearrangement joins TRBV27 to TRBJ1-2; 7 nucleotides align to TRBD1. V shed 6 bases, J shed 7 bases, and the junction held 5 bases outside the gene matches. CDR1 is MNHEY, CDR2 SMNVEV, per germline (reference sequence). CDR3 length equals 12 residues. The CDR3 loop is CASRDNRGGYTF. The CDR3 DNA reads TGTGCCAGCAGAGATAACAGGGGTGGCTACACCTTC.

There are a few counts of this clonotype. The V call is TRBV18, the J call TRBJ1-1; possible D gene TRBD1, 6 bases. The CDR3 loop spans 14 amino acids. CDR1 and CDR2 (germline): KGHSH, LQKENI. Trimming took off 0 bases at V and 5 bases at J, with 10 bases between the two ends. CDR3 sequence (DNA): TGTGCCAGCTCACCACCAGGGGGTAAGACTGAAGCTTTCTTT. Its protein product is CASSPPGGKTEAFF.

Only a few counts were recorded for this clonotype. The rearrangement links TRBV19 to TRBJ1-5; 7 bases line up with TRBD1. Germline CDR1 and CDR2: LNHDA and SQIVND (reference sequence). V was pared by 1 base and J by 6 bases, with 12 bases of the junction left unmatched. The CDR3 is 17 residues long. The CDR3 DNA reads TGTGCCAGTAGTATAGGGAACAGGGGTGTAGTTGGTCAGCCCCAGCATTTT. Its protein product is CASSIGNRGVVGQPQHF.

This chain connects TRBV24-1 to TRBJ2-2; unclear D gene. Germline V CDR1 and CDR2: KGHDR, SFDVKD. The CDR3 is 15 amino acids. V shed 9 bases and J shed 0 bases, with 13 bases lying between them. Here the CDR3 reads CATRRGQTNTGELFF. The CDR3 DNA reads TGTGCCACCCGCCGTGGGCAGACGAACACCGGGGAGCTGTTTTTT.

This chain joins TRBV7-9 and TRBJ1-1; 7 positions match TRBD1. V lost 1 base, J lost 7 bases, and 3 bases stayed unmatched. Germline CDR1 reads SEHNR; CDR2 reads FQNEAQ (reference sequence). The CDR3 spans 13 residues. The CDR3 sequence: CASSLVWDSEAFF. CDR3 DNA sequence: TGTGCCAGCAGCTTAGTCTGGGACAGTGAAGCTTTCTTT.

CDR3 region: CASSPIRRAGGSYEQYF. The CDR3 region has the DNA TGTGCCAGCAGCCCCATCCGGAGAGCGGGGGGCTCCTACGAGCAGTACTTC. The chain couples TRBV6-1 to TRBJ2-7, with TRBD2 matching over 9 bases. The CDR3 sequence is 17 residues long. Trimming removed 6 bases from V and 0 bases from J; junction bases left unmatched: 12. CDR1 and CDR2 from the germline V gene are MNHNS and SASEGT.

The CDR3 region is CASSLRASTEAFF. CDR3 DNA: TGTGCCAGCAGTTTAAGGGCCTCCACTGAAGCTTTCTTT. The gene calls are TRBV12-3 or TRBV12-4 and TRBJ1-1, with D unresolved. V was pared by 2 bases and J by 4 bases, with 8 bases between. CDR3 length: 13 amino acids.

J is TRBJ2-3 and V is TRBV5-4; perhaps TRBD2 as D (5 bases). V was cut by 4 bases and J by 2 bases, with 11 bases left in between. The CDR3 is made up of 14 amino acids. CDR1 SGHNT and CDR2 YYREEE come from the germline V gene (reference sequence). The CDR3 loop reads CASSPEGFTDTQYF. CDR3 nucleotides: TGTGCCAGCAGCCCCGAGGGTTTCACAGATACGCAGTATTTT.

The J gene is TRBJ2-3, the V gene TRBV15, with 12 positions matching TRBD2. CDR1 is LNHNV, CDR2 YYDKDF, per germline (reference sequence). Trimming removed 5 bases from V and 15 bases from J; junction bases left unmatched: 9. The CDR3 length is 13 residues. In DNA, the CDR3 is TGTGCCACCAGCTCCACCAGACTAGCGGGGGAATATTTT. Protein product: CATSSTRLAGEYF.

The V and J genes are TRBV27 and TRBJ1-6; D unresolved. Germline CDR1 and CDR2: MNHEY and SMNVEV (reference sequence). Trimming cost V 7 bases and J 4 bases, with 14 bases left between them. The CDR3 is made up of 15 amino acids. The CDR3 protein is CASTLGNLYNSPLHF. The DNA of the CDR3 is TGTGCCAGCACCCTAGGGAACCTTTATAATTCACCCCTCCACTTT.

The J gene is TRBJ2-1, the V gene TRBV27; 7 nucleotides align to TRBD2. This CDR3 comprises 13 residues. Trimming at V came to 6 bases and at J to 9 bases, leaving 8 bases not matched to a gene. Germline V CDR1 and CDR2: MNHEY, SMNVEV (reference sequence). The CDR3 protein is CASSPRLAGEQFF. The CDR3 DNA is TGTGCCAGCAGCCCTAGACTAGCAGGTGAGCAGTTCTTC.

This clonotype was found a few times. The chain has TRBV20-1 and TRBJ1-6; TRBD1 matches 10 bases. The CDR3 length is 15 residues. J gave up 7 bases and V 7 bases, and 10 bases lay outside the gene matches. In germline, CDR1 is DFQATT, CDR2 SNEGSKA (reference sequence). The CDR3 here is CSVKRGTGENSPLHF. CDR3 sequence (DNA): TGCAGTGTAAAAAGAGGGACAGGGGAGAATTCACCCCTCCACTTT.